This T cell receptor (beta chain) was sequenced during a study of neurological immune-mediated disorders. Study findings and constraints: While HTLV-1-associated myelopathy showed the greatest TCR clonal expansion, multiple sclerosis showed the least, falling below healthy controls.

This clonotype showed up many times. Antigen: not known. This CDR3 spans 15 amino acids. CDR1 and CDR2 (germline): DFQATT, SNEGSKA (reference sequence). Trimming cost V 3 bases and J 4 bases, with 16 bases left between them. From the 5' RACE reads, TCRdb called clonotypes with MiXCR, one entry per CDR3 protein. The top ten hold 1.5% to 2% of the sample, which has about 77,000 distinct CDR3 sequences, about 9.7% seen once. The TCR sequence derives from a man aged 45 to 65 in good health. The sample comprised PBMCs. V and J are TRBV20-1 and TRBJ2-1; a weak D match, TRBD1 (6 bases). The CDR3 DNA is TGCAGTGCTAGGCAACAGGGACCCACGTACAATGAGCAGTTCTTC. This sequence encodes CSARQQGPTYNEQFF.